These T cell receptor beta chains were read from a single sample in a study of PD-1 blockade in classical Hodgkin lymphoma. This table comes from immunoSEQ multiplex PCR, and its TCRdb copy is limited to in-frame clones, with some not included. The data hold about 84,000 clones, with around 90% observed a single time. Sequenced here: peripheral blood mononuclear cells (PBMCs), sampled at baseline. These receptors were taken from a human donor with classical Hodgkin lymphoma. Each CDR3 is given with its conserved first and last residue. Fields, in order: clone size, V gene, D gene, J gene, CDR3 length, CDR3 protein, CDR3 DNA. The D gene is left open where the match is weak. Clone size is not always given. Where it is, it says once, few, many or a class for expanded clones.

abundance: .
v_gene: TRBV5-1
d_gene: TRBD2
j_gene: TRBJ2-1
len: 15
CDR3aa: CASSLTTSGSNEQFF
CDR3nt: TGCGCCAGCAGCTTGACGACTAGCGGGAGCAATGAGCAGTTCTTC

abundance: .
v_gene: TRBV29-1
d_gene: TRBD2
j_gene: TRBJ2-3
len: 17
CDR3aa: CSVPWMGAGMPTDTQYF
CDR3nt: TGCAGCGTGCCCTGGATGGGAGCGGGAATGCCCACAGATACGCAGTATTTT

abundance: .
v_gene: TRBV6-6
d_gene: .
j_gene: TRBJ2-7
len: 13
CDR3aa: CASLRAQAYEQYF
CDR3nt: TGTGCCAGCCTCAGGGCCCAGGCCTACGAGCAGTACTTC

abundance: .
v_gene: TRBV5-1
d_gene: .
j_gene: TRBJ1-2
len: 14
CDR3aa: CASSLEGESYGYTF
CDR3nt: TGCGCCAGCAGCTTGGAGGGTGAATCCTATGGCTACACCTTC

abundance: .
v_gene: TRBV14
d_gene: .
j_gene: TRBJ1-1
len: 14
CDR3aa: CASSRQIPNTEAFF
CDR3nt: TGTGCCAGCAGCCGACAGATCCCCAACACTGAAGCTTTCTTT

abundance: .
v_gene: TRBV14
d_gene: .
j_gene: TRBJ2-5
len: 13
CDR3aa: CASSQDFRETQYF
CDR3nt: TGTGCCAGCAGCCAAGACTTTAGAGAGACCCAGTACTTC

abundance: .
v_gene: TRBV15
d_gene: .
j_gene: TRBJ1-1
len: 16
CDR3aa: CATSREGIRPWTEAFF
CDR3nt: TGTGCCACCAGCAGAGAGGGAATTCGGCCTTGGACTGAAGCTTTCTTT

abundance: .
v_gene: TRBV30
d_gene: TRBD1
j_gene: TRBJ2-2
len: 14
CDR3aa: CAWSRGQSTGELFF
CDR3nt: TGTGCCTGGAGTAGGGGACAGAGTACCGGGGAGCTGTTTTTT

abundance: .
v_gene: TRBV27
d_gene: TRBD1
j_gene: TRBJ1-5
len: 17
CDR3aa: CASRGTGTGNSNQPQHF
CDR3nt: TGTGCCAGCAGGGGAACCGGGACAGGGAATAGCAATCAGCCCCAGCATTTT

abundance: .
v_gene: TRBV29-1
d_gene: .
j_gene: TRBJ2-2
len: 13
CDR3aa: CSYRQGGTGELFF
CDR3nt: TGCAGTTACAGACAGGGAGGCACCGGGGAGCTGTTTTTT

abundance: once
v_gene: TRBV5-1
d_gene: .
j_gene: TRBJ1-1
len: 12
CDR3aa: CASSLEGAEAFF
CDR3nt: TGCGCCAGCAGCTTGGAGGGTGCTGAAGCTTTCTTT

abundance: .
v_gene: TRBV28
d_gene: .
j_gene: TRBJ1-2
len: 16
CDR3aa: CASSHPWVGVDYGYTF
CDR3nt: TGTGCCAGCAGTCACCCTTGGGTGGGGGTTGACTATGGCTACACCTTC

abundance: .
v_gene: TRBV7-8
d_gene: TRBD2
j_gene: TRBJ2-7
len: 16
CDR3aa: CASSLGGLAASYEQYF
CDR3nt: TGTGCCAGCAGCTTAGGGGGACTAGCGGCCTCCTACGAGCAGTACTTC

abundance: .
v_gene: TRBV2
d_gene: TRBD1
j_gene: TRBJ2-5
len: 17
CDR3aa: CASRVGTGGNSQETQYF
CDR3nt: TGTGCCAGCAGAGTTGGGACAGGGGGGAATTCTCAAGAGACCCAGTACTTC

abundance: .
v_gene: TRBV30
d_gene: TRBD2
j_gene: TRBJ2-1
len: 13
CDR3aa: CAWSGTSIHEQFF
CDR3nt: TGTGCCTGGAGCGGGACTAGCATTCATGAGCAGTTCTTC

abundance: .
v_gene: TRBV6-5
d_gene: .
j_gene: TRBJ1-2
len: 14
CDR3aa: CASSYKGPGYGYTF
CDR3nt: TGTGCCAGCAGTTACAAAGGACCCGGTTATGGCTACACCTTC

abundance: .
v_gene: TRBV14
d_gene: .
j_gene: TRBJ2-3
len: 11
CDR3aa: CASSQLDTQYF
CDR3nt: TGTGCCAGCAGCCAATTAGATACGCAGTATTTT

abundance: .
v_gene: TRBV9
d_gene: .
j_gene: TRBJ2-3
len: 15
CDR3aa: CASSVGGSVTDTQYF
CDR3nt: TGTGCCAGCAGCGTAGGAGGGAGTGTCACAGATACGCAGTATTTT

abundance: few
v_gene: TRBV2
d_gene: .
j_gene: TRBJ1-1
len: 11
CDR3aa: CASSEWNEAFF
CDR3nt: TGTGCCAGCAGTGAATGGAATGAAGCTTTCTTT

abundance: .
v_gene: TRBV28
d_gene: .
j_gene: TRBJ2-1
len: 17
CDR3aa: CASSPTWGAGFYNEQFF
CDR3nt: TGTGCCAGCAGTCCGACCTGGGGTGCGGGTTTCTACAATGAGCAGTTCTTC

abundance: .
v_gene: TRBV27
d_gene: .
j_gene: TRBJ2-7
len: 12
CDR3aa: CASWADPYEQYF
CDR3nt: TGTGCCAGCTGGGCGGACCCGTACGAGCAGTACTTC

abundance: .
v_gene: TRBV6-1
d_gene: .
j_gene: TRBJ2-7
len: 12
CDR3aa: CAGSSESYEQYF
CDR3nt: TGTGCCGGCTCTAGTGAGTCCTACGAGCAGTACTTC

abundance: .
v_gene: TRBV6-6
d_gene: .
j_gene: TRBJ2-7
len: 14
CDR3aa: CASTKGPVDYEQYF
CDR3nt: TGTGCCAGCACCAAAGGGCCCGTCGATTACGAGCAGTACTTC

abundance: .
v_gene: TRBV15
d_gene: .
j_gene: TRBJ2-3
len: 16
CDR3aa: CATSRDGQEITDTQYF
CDR3nt: TGTGCCACCAGCAGAGATGGGCAGGAGATCACAGATACGCAGTATTTT

abundance: .
v_gene: TRBV27
d_gene: .
j_gene: TRBJ2-1
len: 16
CDR3aa: CASSNPGDRSYNEQFF
CDR3nt: TGTGCCAGCAGCAATCCCGGGGATAGGTCCTACAATGAGCAGTTCTTC

abundance: .
v_gene: TRBV6-6
d_gene: .
j_gene: TRBJ1-1
len: 14
CDR3aa: CASSKKLENTEAFF
CDR3nt: TGTGCCAGCAGTAAAAAACTGGAGAACACTGAAGCTTTCTTT

abundance: .
v_gene: TRBV7-7
d_gene: .
j_gene: TRBJ2-1
len: 13
CDR3aa: CASSLRGGDEQFF
CDR3nt: TGTGCTAGCAGCTTACGAGGGGGGGATGAGCAGTTCTTC

abundance: .
v_gene: TRBV20-1
d_gene: .
j_gene: TRBJ2-1
len: 11
CDR3aa: CSIGQSNEQFF
CDR3nt: TGCAGTATCGGACAGTCCAATGAGCAGTTCTTC

abundance: .
v_gene: TRBV10-3
d_gene: .
j_gene: TRBJ1-5
len: 15
CDR3aa: CAISENSGGNQPQHF
CDR3nt: TGTGCCATCAGTGAGAACTCCGGGGGCAATCAGCCCCAGCATTTT

abundance: .
v_gene: TRBV28
d_gene: .
j_gene: TRBJ1-4
len: 15
CDR3aa: CASSPGDPVDEKLFF
CDR3nt: TGTGCCAGCAGTCCCGGCGACCCTGTAGATGAAAAACTGTTTTTT

abundance: few
v_gene: TRBV7-9
d_gene: TRBD1
j_gene: TRBJ2-7
len: 15
CDR3aa: CASSFSRGREEEQYF
CDR3nt: TGTGCCAGCAGCTTCTCCAGGGGGCGCGAGGAAGAGCAGTACTTC

abundance: .
v_gene: TRBV7-9
d_gene: .
j_gene: TRBJ1-1
len: 14
CDR3aa: CASSATQGFTEAFF
CDR3nt: TGTGCCAGCAGCGCAACTCAAGGGTTTACTGAAGCTTTCTTT

abundance: .
v_gene: TRBV29-1
d_gene: .
j_gene: TRBJ2-1
len: 15
CDR3aa: CSVEVETSSYNEQFF
CDR3nt: TGCAGCGTTGAAGTGGAGACAAGCTCCTACAATGAGCAGTTCTTC

abundance: .
v_gene: TRBV18
d_gene: .
j_gene: TRBJ2-7
len: 13
CDR3aa: CASSPPGEYEQYF
CDR3nt: TGTGCCAGCTCACCACCGGGAGAATACGAGCAGTACTTC

abundance: .
v_gene: TRBV6-5
d_gene: .
j_gene: TRBJ2-7
len: 13
CDR3aa: CASSYNGAYEQYF
CDR3nt: TGTGCCAGCAGTTACAACGGAGCCTACGAGCAGTACTTC

abundance: .
v_gene: TRBV6-5
d_gene: .
j_gene: TRBJ2-4
len: 14
CDR3aa: CASSYGPAKNIQYF
CDR3nt: TGTGCCAGCAGTTACGGACCAGCCAAAAACATTCAGTACTTC

abundance: .
v_gene: TRBV11-2
d_gene: .
j_gene: TRBJ2-6
len: 16
CDR3aa: CASSPLVVVGANVLTF
CDR3nt: TGTGCCAGCAGCCCGCTAGTGGTCGTTGGGGCCAACGTCCTGACTTTC

abundance: .
v_gene: TRBV7-9
d_gene: .
j_gene: TRBJ1-1
len: 15
CDR3aa: CASSLESSVGTEAFF
CDR3nt: TGTGCCAGCAGCTTAGAATCATCGGTGGGCACTGAAGCTTTCTTT

abundance: once
v_gene: TRBV5-1
d_gene: .
j_gene: TRBJ1-4
len: 14
CDR3aa: CASSLGGRGEKLFF
CDR3nt: TGCGCCAGCAGCTTGGGCGGCAGGGGCGAAAAACTGTTTTTT

abundance: .
v_gene: TRBV6-4
d_gene: TRBD2
j_gene: TRBJ2-1
len: 16
CDR3aa: CASSDSRLAGAGEQFF
CDR3nt: TGTGCCAGCAGTGACTCGAGACTAGCGGGAGCCGGTGAGCAGTTCTTC

abundance: .
v_gene: TRBV25-1
d_gene: .
j_gene: TRBJ1-2
len: 15
CDR3aa: CASSEVGSGNYGYTF
CDR3nt: TGTGCCAGCAGTGAAGTCGGCAGCGGAAACTATGGCTACACCTTC

abundance: .
v_gene: TRBV28
d_gene: .
j_gene: TRBJ1-2
len: 15
CDR3aa: CASSLPGSGAAGYTF
CDR3nt: TGTGCCAGCAGTTTACCCGGATCTGGGGCGGCTGGCTACACCTTC

abundance: .
v_gene: TRBV18
d_gene: .
j_gene: TRBJ1-2
len: 12
CDR3aa: CASSARNYGYTF
CDR3nt: TGTGCCAGCTCAGCACGTAACTATGGCTACACCTTC

abundance: .
v_gene: TRBV2
d_gene: .
j_gene: TRBJ2-2
len: 15
CDR3aa: CASSESSRGSGELFF
CDR3nt: TGTGCCAGCAGTGAATCCAGCAGGGGAAGCGGGGAGCTGTTTTTT

abundance: .
v_gene: TRBV5-6
d_gene: TRBD1
j_gene: TRBJ2-7
len: 14
CDR3aa: CASSWGQSSYEQYF
CDR3nt: TGTGCCAGCAGCTGGGGACAGAGCTCCTACGAGCAGTACTTC

abundance: few
v_gene: TRBV7-9
d_gene: .
j_gene: TRBJ1-5
len: 13
CDR3aa: CASSTTALEPQHF
CDR3nt: TGTGCCAGCAGTACTACAGCACTGGAGCCCCAGCATTTT

abundance: .
v_gene: TRBV4-1
d_gene: .
j_gene: TRBJ2-1
len: 16
CDR3aa: CASSQDGDRDRDEQFF
CDR3nt: TGCGCCAGCAGCCAAGATGGGGACCGGGACCGAGATGAGCAGTTCTTC

abundance: .
v_gene: TRBV15
d_gene: .
j_gene: TRBJ1-1
len: 14
CDR3aa: CATSRGPGNTEAFF
CDR3nt: TGTGCCACCAGCAGAGGTCCGGGGAACACTGAAGCTTTCTTT

abundance: .
v_gene: TRBV7-2
d_gene: TRBD2
j_gene: TRBJ2-1
len: 16
CDR3aa: CASSSTGTSGRGEQFF
CDR3nt: TGTGCCAGCAGCTCGACCGGGACTAGCGGGAGGGGTGAGCAGTTCTTC

abundance: once
v_gene: TRBV7-2
d_gene: .
j_gene: TRBJ1-1
len: 13
CDR3aa: CASSSEGHTEAFF
CDR3nt: TGTGCCAGCAGCTCTGAGGGGCACACTGAAGCTTTCTTT

abundance: .
v_gene: TRBV30
d_gene: .
j_gene: TRBJ2-1
len: 12
CDR3aa: CAWSPLGAGRFF
CDR3nt: TGTGCCTGGAGCCCATTGGGTGCGGGACGGTTCTTC

abundance: .
v_gene: TRBV6-4
d_gene: TRBD2
j_gene: TRBJ2-1
len: 15
CDR3aa: CASSVTSGRVYEQFF
CDR3nt: TGTGCCAGCAGTGTGACTAGCGGGAGGGTCTATGAGCAGTTCTTC

abundance: .
v_gene: TRBV15
d_gene: .
j_gene: TRBJ2-5
len: 13
CDR3aa: CATSREVKETQYF
CDR3nt: TGTGCCACCAGCAGAGAAGTAAAAGAGACCCAGTACTTC

abundance: .
v_gene: TRBV7-9
d_gene: TRBD2
j_gene: TRBJ2-7
len: 16
CDR3aa: CASSFAGTSDHDEQYF
CDR3nt: TGTGCCAGCAGCTTCGCCGGGACTAGCGATCATGACGAGCAGTACTTC

abundance: few
v_gene: TRBV2
d_gene: .
j_gene: TRBJ1-2
len: 13
CDR3aa: CASSSRAVYGYTF
CDR3nt: TGTGCCAGCAGTTCTAGGGCAGTCTATGGCTACACCTTC